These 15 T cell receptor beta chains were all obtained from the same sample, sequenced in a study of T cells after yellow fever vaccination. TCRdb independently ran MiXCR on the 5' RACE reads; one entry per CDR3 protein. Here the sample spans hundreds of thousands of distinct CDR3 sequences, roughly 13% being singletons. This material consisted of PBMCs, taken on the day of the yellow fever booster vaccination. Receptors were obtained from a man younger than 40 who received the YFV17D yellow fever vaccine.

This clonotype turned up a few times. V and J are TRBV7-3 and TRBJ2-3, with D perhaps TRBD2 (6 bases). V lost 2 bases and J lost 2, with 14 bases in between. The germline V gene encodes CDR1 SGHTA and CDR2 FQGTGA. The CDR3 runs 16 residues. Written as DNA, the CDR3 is TGTGCCAGCAGCTTAGGGAGCGGGCCAACCACAGATACGCAGTATTTT. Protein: CASSLGSGPTTDTQYF.

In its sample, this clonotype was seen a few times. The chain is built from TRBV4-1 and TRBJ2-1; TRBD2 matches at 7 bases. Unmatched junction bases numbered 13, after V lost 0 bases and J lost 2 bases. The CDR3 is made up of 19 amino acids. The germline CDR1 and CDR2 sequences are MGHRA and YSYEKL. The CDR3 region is CASSQDPPASSGTYNEQFF. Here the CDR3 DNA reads TGCGCCAGCAGCCAAGATCCTCCCGCTTCCAGCGGGACCTACAATGAGCAGTTCTTC.

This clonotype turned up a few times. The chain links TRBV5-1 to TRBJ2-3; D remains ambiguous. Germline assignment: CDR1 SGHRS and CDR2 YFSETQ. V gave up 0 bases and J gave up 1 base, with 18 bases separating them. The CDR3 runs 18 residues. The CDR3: CASSLAAALPRRTDTQYF. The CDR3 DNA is TGCGCCAGCAGCTTGGCTGCAGCCCTTCCAAGACGCACAGATACGCAGTATTTT.

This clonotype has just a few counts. The CDR3 loop is CASSPDYPDRESSPLHF. Here the CDR3 DNA reads TGCGCCAGCAGCCCCGACTACCCCGACAGGGAGAGTTCACCCCTCCACTTT. The V and J genes are TRBV4-3 and TRBJ1-6, with 7 bases identical to TRBD1. Trimming at V came to 4 bases and at J to 9 bases, leaving 15 bases not matched to a gene. CDR1 LGHNA and CDR2 YSLEER come from the germline V gene. The CDR3 loop spans 17 amino acids.

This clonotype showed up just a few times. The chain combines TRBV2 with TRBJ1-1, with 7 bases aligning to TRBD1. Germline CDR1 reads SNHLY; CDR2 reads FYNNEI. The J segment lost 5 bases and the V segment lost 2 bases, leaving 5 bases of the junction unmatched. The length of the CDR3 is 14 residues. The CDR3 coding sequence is TGTGCCAGCAGTGAAATGACAGGGTGGACTGAAGCTTTCTTT. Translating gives CASSEMTGWTEAFF.

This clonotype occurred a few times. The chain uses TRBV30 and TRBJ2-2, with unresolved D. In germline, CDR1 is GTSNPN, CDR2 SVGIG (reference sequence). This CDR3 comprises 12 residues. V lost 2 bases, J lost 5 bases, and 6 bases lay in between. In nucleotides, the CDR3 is TGTGCCTGGAGTAAGGATACCGGGGAGCTGTTTTTT. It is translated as CAWSKDTGELFF.

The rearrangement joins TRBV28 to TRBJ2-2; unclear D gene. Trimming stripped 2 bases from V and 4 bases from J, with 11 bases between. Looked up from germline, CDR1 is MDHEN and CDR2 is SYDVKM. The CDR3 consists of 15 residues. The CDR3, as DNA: TGTGCCAGCAGTTTAAGACCTCTTAGCACCGGGGAGCTGTTTTTT. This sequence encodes CASSLRPLSTGELFF.

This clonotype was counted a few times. The DNA for the CDR3 is TGCGCCAGCAGCCCAGGCCTCCCCTACAATGAGCAGTTCTTC. Translating gives CASSPGLPYNEQFF. The rearrangement uses TRBV5-1 and TRBJ2-1; D ambiguous. The CDR3 spans 14 residues. The V gene lost 4 bases and the J gene lost 2 bases, with 10 bases spanning the gap. From germline, CDR1 is SGHRS and CDR2 YFSETQ.

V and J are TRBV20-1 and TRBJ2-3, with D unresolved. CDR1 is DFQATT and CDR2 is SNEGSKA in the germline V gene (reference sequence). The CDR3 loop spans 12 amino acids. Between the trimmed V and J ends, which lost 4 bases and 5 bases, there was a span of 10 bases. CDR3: CSAKGPGDTQYF. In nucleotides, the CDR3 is TGCAGTGCTAAAGGGCCGGGAGATACGCAGTATTTT.

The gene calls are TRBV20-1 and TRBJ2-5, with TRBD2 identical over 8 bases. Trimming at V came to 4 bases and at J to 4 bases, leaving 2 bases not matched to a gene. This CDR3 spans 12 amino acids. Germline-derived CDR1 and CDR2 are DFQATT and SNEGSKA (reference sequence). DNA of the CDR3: TGCAGTGCTAAGACTAGCGCAGAGACCCAGTACTTC. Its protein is CSAKTSAETQYF.

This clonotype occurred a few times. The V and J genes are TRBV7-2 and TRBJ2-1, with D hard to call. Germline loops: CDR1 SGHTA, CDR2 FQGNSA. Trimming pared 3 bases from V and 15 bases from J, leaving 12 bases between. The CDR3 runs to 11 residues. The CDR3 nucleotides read TGTGCCAGCAGCTTGAGACCCGGCCCGTTCTTC. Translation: CASSLRPGPFF.

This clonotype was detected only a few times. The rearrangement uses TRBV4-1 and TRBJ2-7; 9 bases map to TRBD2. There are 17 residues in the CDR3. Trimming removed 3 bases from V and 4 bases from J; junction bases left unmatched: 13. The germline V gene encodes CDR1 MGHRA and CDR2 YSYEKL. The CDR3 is CASSQAPGLAGGYEQYF. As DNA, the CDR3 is TGCGCCAGCAGCCAGGCGCCGGGACTAGCAGGAGGGTACGAGCAGTACTTC.

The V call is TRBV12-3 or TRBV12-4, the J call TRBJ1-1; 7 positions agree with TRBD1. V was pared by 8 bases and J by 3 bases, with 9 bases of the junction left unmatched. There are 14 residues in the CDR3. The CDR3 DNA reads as TGTGCCAGCCATAGGGGGCAGGGCTACACTGAAGCTTTCTTT. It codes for CASHRGQGYTEAFF.

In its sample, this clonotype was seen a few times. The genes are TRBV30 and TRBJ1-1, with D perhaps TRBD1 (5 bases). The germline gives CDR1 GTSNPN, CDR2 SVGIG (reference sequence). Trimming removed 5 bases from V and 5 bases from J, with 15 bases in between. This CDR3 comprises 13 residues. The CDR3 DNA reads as TGTGCCTGGCAACCGACGGGGGGAACTGAAGCTTTCTTT. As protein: CAWQPTGGTEAFF.

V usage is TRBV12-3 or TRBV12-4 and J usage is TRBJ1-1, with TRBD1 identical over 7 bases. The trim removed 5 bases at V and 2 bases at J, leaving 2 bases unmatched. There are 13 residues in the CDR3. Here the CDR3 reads CASSGDRNTEAFF. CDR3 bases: TGTGCCAGCAGTGGGGACAGAAACACTGAAGCTTTCTTT.